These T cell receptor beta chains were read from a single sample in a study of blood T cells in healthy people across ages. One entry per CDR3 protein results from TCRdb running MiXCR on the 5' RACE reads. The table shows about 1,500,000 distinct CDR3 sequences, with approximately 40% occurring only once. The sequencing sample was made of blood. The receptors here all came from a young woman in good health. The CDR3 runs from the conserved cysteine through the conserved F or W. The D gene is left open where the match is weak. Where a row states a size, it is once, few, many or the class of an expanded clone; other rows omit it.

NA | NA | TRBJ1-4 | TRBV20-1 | CSAFRDPANEKLFF | TGCAGTGCTTTCCGGGACCCAGCTAATGAAAAACTGTTTTTT
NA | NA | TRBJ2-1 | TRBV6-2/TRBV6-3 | CASSYSERAYNEQFF | TGTGCCAGCAGTTACTCGGAGCGCGCCTACAATGAGCAGTTCTTC
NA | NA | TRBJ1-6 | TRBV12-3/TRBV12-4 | CASTEGDYSPLHF | TGTGCCAGCACCGAGGGGGACTATTCACCCCTCCACTTT
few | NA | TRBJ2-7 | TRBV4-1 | CASSHYQGTDEQYF | TGCGCCAGCAGCCACTACCAGGGAACGGACGAGCAGTACTTC
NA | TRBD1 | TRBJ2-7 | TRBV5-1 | CANSWDTGGASYEQYF | TGCGCCAACAGCTGGGATACAGGGGGCGCTTCTTACGAGCAGTACTTC
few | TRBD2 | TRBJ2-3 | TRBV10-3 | CAISEGPSGASTDTQYF | TGTGCCATCAGTGAGGGGCCTAGCGGGGCTAGCACAGATACGCAGTATTTT
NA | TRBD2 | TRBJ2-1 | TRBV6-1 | CASSEAQGLADSQFF | TGTGCCAGCAGTGAAGCGCAGGGACTAGCGGACTCGCAGTTCTTC
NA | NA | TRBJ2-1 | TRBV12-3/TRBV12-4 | CASSVGTLSSYNEQFF | TGTGCCAGCAGTGTCGGGACTCTTAGCTCCTACAATGAGCAGTTCTTC
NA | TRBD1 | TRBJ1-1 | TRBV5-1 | CASSPGQGWRAFF | TGCGCCAGCAGCCCGGGACAGGGATGGAGAGCTTTCTTT
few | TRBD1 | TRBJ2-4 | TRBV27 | CASSSLGQGAAKNIQYF | TGTGCCAGCAGTTCATTGGGACAGGGGGCCGCCAAAAACATTCAGTACTTC
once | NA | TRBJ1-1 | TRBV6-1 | CASSEAWGSGEAFF | TGTGCCAGCAGTGAAGCTTGGGGGTCGGGGGAAGCTTTCTTT
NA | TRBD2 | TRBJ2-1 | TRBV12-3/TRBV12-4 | CASTWRVGLDRNEQFF | TGTGCCAGCACCTGGAGGGTGGGACTAGACCGTAATGAGCAGTTCTTC
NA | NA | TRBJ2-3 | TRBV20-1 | CSAPKDLDTQYF | TGCAGTGCCCCTAAGGACCTCGATACGCAGTATTTT
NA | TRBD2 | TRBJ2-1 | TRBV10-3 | CATTGLGDSYNEQFF | TGTGCCACGACGGGACTAGGGGACTCCTACAATGAGCAGTTCTTC
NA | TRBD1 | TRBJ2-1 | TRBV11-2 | CASSPPGTGVTEGGSNEQFF | TGTGCCAGCAGCCCCCCAGGGACAGGTGTCACTGAGGGAGGTTCCAATGAGCAGTTCTTC
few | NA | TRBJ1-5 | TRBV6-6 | CASSLSPQGGNQPQHF | TGTGCCAGCAGCCTATCTCCACAGGGTGGCAATCAGCCCCAGCATTTT
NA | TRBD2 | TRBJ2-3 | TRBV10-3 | CAVSRGLAGDVSTDTQYF | TGTGCCGTCAGTCGGGGACTAGCGGGGGACGTGAGCACAGATACGCAGTATTTT
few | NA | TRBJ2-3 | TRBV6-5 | CASSLRTSEGQYF | TGTGCCAGCAGTTTACGCACCTCCGAGGGGCAGTATTTT
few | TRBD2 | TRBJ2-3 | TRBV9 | CASSVELGRGDTQYF | TGTGCCAGCAGCGTTGAACTAGGGAGGGGAGATACGCAGTATTTT
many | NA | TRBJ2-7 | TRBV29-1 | CSVAGSYEQYF | TGCAGCGTTGCTGGCAGCTACGAGCAGTACTTC
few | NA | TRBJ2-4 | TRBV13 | CASSLSEGGSAKNIQYF | TGTGCCAGCAGCTTATCCGAGGGGGGCTCAGCCAAAAACATTCAGTACTTC
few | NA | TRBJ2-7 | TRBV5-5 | CASSPMTYEQYF | TGTGCCAGCAGCCCCATGACCTACGAGCAGTACTTC
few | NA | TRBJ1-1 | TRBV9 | CASSVVGEGTEAFF | TGTGCCAGCAGCGTAGTCGGGGAGGGCACTGAAGCTTTCTTT
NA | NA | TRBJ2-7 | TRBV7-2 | CASSFVENNEQYF | TGTGCCAGCAGCTTTGTCGAGAACAATGAGCAGTACTTC
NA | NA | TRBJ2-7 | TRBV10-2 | CASSGGESYEQYF | TGCGCCAGCAGTGGTGGGGAGTCCTACGAGCAGTACTTC
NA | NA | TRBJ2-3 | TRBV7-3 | CASSLSRDGTDTQYF | TGTGCCAGCAGCTTAAGTCGAGATGGCACAGATACGCAGTATTTT
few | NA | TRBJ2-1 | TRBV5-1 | CASSLFGPNEQFF | TGCGCCAGCAGCTTGTTTGGACCCAATGAGCAGTTCTTC
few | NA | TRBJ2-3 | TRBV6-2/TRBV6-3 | CASSSDRQYF | TGTGCCAGCAGTTCGGACCGGCAGTATTTT
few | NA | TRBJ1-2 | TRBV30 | CAWRARVAYGYTF | TGTGCCTGGAGGGCAAGGGTGGCATATGGCTACACCTTC
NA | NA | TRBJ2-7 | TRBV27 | CASSLTLEAGEQYF | TGTGCCAGCAGTTTAACCCTGGAGGCTGGGGAGCAGTACTTC
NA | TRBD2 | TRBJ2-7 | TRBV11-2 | CASSPGTSGGLNEQYF | TGTGCCAGCAGCCCCGGGACTAGCGGGGGGCTGAATGAGCAGTACTTC
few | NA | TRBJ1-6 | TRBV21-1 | CASSSPGQGSIRANSPLHF | TGTGCCAGCAGCAGTCCGGGACAGGGTTCAATTAGGGCTAATTCACCCCTCCACTTT
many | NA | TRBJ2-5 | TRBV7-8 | CASSSEPIQETQYF | TGTGCCAGCAGCTCTGAACCGATCCAAGAGACCCAGTACTTC
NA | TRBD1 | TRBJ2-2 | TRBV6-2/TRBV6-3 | CASRPKQGAPHTGELFF | TGTGCCAGCAGACCGAAACAGGGGGCTCCCCACACCGGGGAGCTGTTTTTT
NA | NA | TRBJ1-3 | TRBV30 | CAWSVPPGNTIYF | TGTGCCTGGAGTGTTCCCCCCGGAAACACCATATATTTT
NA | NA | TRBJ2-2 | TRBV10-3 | CAIRSNIGELFF | TGTGCCATCAGGAGTAACATCGGGGAGCTGTTTTTT
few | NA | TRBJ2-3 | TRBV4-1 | CASSQPERSTDTQYF | TGCGCCAGCAGCCAACCCGAGCGAAGCACAGATACGCAGTATTTT
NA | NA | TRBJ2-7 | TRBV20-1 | CSARMGHSSYEQYF | TGCAGTGCTAGGATGGGCCATAGCTCCTACGAGCAGTACTTC